This note documents a single T cell receptor beta chain sequence. The antigen remains undetermined. The sample comes from a study of radiation and T cells in renal cell carcinoma. Study background: Nephrectomy followed 15 Gy stereotactic body radiation by 4 weeks.

Repertoires were generated with immunoSEQ multiplex PCR, while TCRdb's copy carries only in-frame clones and drops some. The sample shows 110,000 to 150,000 clones, less than 85% of them seen only once. V was pared by 3 bases and J by 4 bases, with 16 bases between. CDR3 length: 15 residues. Germline V gene data show CDR1 as SGHRS and CDR2 as YFSETQ. Specified time point: baseline pretreatment blood. Sample treatment: 15 Gy SBRT to primary tumor, nephrectomy 4 weeks later. Blood was sampled at baseline, 2 weeks and 4 weeks after SBRT. The tumor was a clear cell renal cell carcinoma. Study-level results: Baseline intratumoral clonotype presence is unknown without pretreatment biopsies.

This chain links TRBV5-1 with TRBJ1-1; D gene uncertain. The clonotype originates from a woman aged 45-60 years with renal cell carcinoma. The source was blood, collected from a patient whose treatment included radiotherapy and nephrectomy. In nucleotides, the CDR3 is TGCGCCAGCAGCTCAGCCTTCGGCGGGAGCACTGAAGCTTTCTTT. As protein: CASSSAFGGSTEAFF. Combining the CDR3 with reference TRBV5-1 and TRBJ1-1 gives the whole variable domain KAGVTQTPRYLIKTRGQQVTLSCSPISGHRSVSWYQQTPGQGLQFLFEYFSETQRNKGNFPGRFSGRQFSNSRSEMNVSTLELGDSALYLCASSSAFGGSTEAFFGQGTRLTVV.